The clone carrying this T cell receptor (beta chain) was observed a single time. Its antigen is not known. This sample is part of a study of cytomegalovirus exposure and HLA in healthy donors. In the study overall: An earlier analysis found fewer than 120 million unique TCR beta sequences from about 190 million T cells. Study outcomes and limitations: Equally common other TCR beta chains were less clonally expanded than HLA-associated ones, a later analysis found. Apparent HLA restriction characterized most CMV-associated TCR beta chains in a later analysis. The study listed roughly 150 cytomegalovirus-associated TCR beta chains.

Primers for the PCR totalled 60 Vbeta and 13 Jbeta. The repertoire was sequenced with immunoSEQ multiplex PCR; TCRdb's copy has only in-frame clones and lacks some. The table lists 70,000 to 85,000 clones, approximately 60% of them singletons. Germline loops: CDR1 MNHEY, CDR2 SVGAGI. Trimming shortened V by 0 bases and J by 8 bases, and 14 bases separated the two germline ends. CDR3 length equals 16 residues. The clonotype comes from a male donor in good health and CMV-seropositive. Sequencing was performed on PBMCs. The V call is TRBV6-5, the J call TRBJ1-6; D not certain. The CDR3 DNA reads as TGTGCCAGCAGTTACTCGGCCGCCTCACGGGATTCACCCCTCCACTTT. The encoded protein is CASSYSAASRDSPLHF.